Listed below are T cell receptor beta chains from one sample, sequenced in a study of blood T cell repertoires in COVID-19. Sequencing was performed with immunoSEQ multiplex PCR; in TCRdb, only in-frame clones are kept and a portion is missing. The sample has about 140,000 clones; about 90% are singletons. Sequencing was done on a sample of peripheral blood. All receptors come from a man aged 50-59 years with active or convalescent COVID-19. CDR3s include the opening cysteine and the closing phenylalanine or tryptophan. Fields, in order: V gene, J gene, CDR3 protein.

V: TRBV29-1
J: TRBJ1-3
CDR3: CSVEDQTDRVGNTIYF

V: TRBV28
J: TRBJ2-4
CDR3: CASSPSGTGGNIQYF

V: TRBV19
J: TRBJ2-5
CDR3: CASSMGWTGKETQYF

V: TRBV7-3
J: TRBJ1-5
CDR3: CASSLMGGQPQHF

V: TRBV28
J: TRBJ1-3
CDR3: CATYRQGARGNTIYF

V: TRBV25-1
J: TRBJ1-1
CDR3: CASSQGFRGYEAFF

V: TRBV2
J: TRBJ1-1
CDR3: CASSEGNARGVTGVKAFF

V: TRBV28
J: TRBJ1-5
CDR3: CASSSGQGANNQPQHF

V: TRBV11-2
J: TRBJ1-1
CDR3: CASSLVSRDAGTEAFF

V: TRBV18
J: TRBJ1-1
CDR3: CASSPRQGDTEAFF

V: TRBV2
J: TRBJ2-7
CDR3: CASSVASGIGEQYF

V: TRBV3-1/TRBV3-2
J: TRBJ1-5
CDR3: CASSQAPSFEPQHF

V: TRBV3-1/TRBV3-2
J: TRBJ2-5
CDR3: CASRDSGRQETQYF

V: TRBV7-9
J: TRBJ2-3
CDR3: CASTRTDTQYF

V: TRBV4-3
J: TRBJ1-4
CDR3: CASSQGQSNEKLFF

V: TRBV28
J: TRBJ2-5
CDR3: CASSFTGGGGETQYF

V: TRBV27
J: TRBJ2-6
CDR3: CASSQDRGRSGANVLTF

V: TRBV7-3
J: TRBJ1-6
CDR3: CASSRTGTIGSPLHF

V: TRBV9
J: TRBJ1-5
CDR3: CASTQGPLSNQPQHF

V: TRBV27
J: TRBJ1-2
CDR3: CASKGKGGYTF

V: TRBV27
J: TRBJ1-2
CDR3: CASGRVTGLENGYTF

V: TRBV7-8
J: TRBJ2-3
CDR3: CASSFGHSTDTQYF

V: TRBV24-1
J: TRBJ2-1
CDR3: CATSDGQGADEQFF

V: TRBV9
J: TRBJ1-6
CDR3: CASSVVDTNSPLHF

V: TRBV19
J: TRBJ1-6
CDR3: CASAGGKVDNSPLHF

V: TRBV19
J: TRBJ1-5
CDR3: CASSISGTQSNQPQHF

V: TRBV19
J: TRBJ1-2
CDR3: CASRPGGEGYGYTF

V: TRBV24-1
J: TRBJ2-3
CDR3: CATSDLTGSTDTQYF

V: TRBV9
J: TRBJ2-5
CDR3: CASSWGQGGATQYF

V: TRBV19
J: TRBJ2-5
CDR3: CASTVTGVAMETQYF

V: TRBV4-3
J: TRBJ1-2
CDR3: CASSQDSGGIMRYTF

V: TRBV28
J: TRBJ1-5
CDR3: CASSHGQDPQPQHF

V: TRBV29-1
J: TRBJ2-3
CDR3: CSVRTSGRLNTQYF

V: TRBV2
J: TRBJ1-1
CDR3: CASSFGGGGTEAFF

V: TRBV6-5
J: TRBJ1-5
CDR3: CASRSQVWGNQPQHF

V: TRBV10-3
J: TRBJ2-2
CDR3: CAISAQGNGELFF

V: TRBV29-1
J: TRBJ2-5
CDR3: CSWGAGGPETQYF

V: TRBV19
J: TRBJ1-1
CDR3: CASSTGRGNTEAFF

V: TRBV24-1
J: TRBJ2-1
CDR3: CATSGLVAGEQFF

V: TRBV11-2
J: TRBJ2-1
CDR3: CASSLVGLAGGRGNEQFF

V: TRBV11-2
J: TRBJ2-1
CDR3: CASTLQYNEQFF

V: TRBV7-6
J: TRBJ1-1
CDR3: CASRSTLGALNTEAFF

V: TRBV18
J: TRBJ2-1
CDR3: CASSPAGPSPPFF

V: TRBV12-3/TRBV12-4
J: TRBJ1-1
CDR3: CASSSGKGTEAFF

V: TRBV24-1
J: TRBJ2-7
CDR3: CATGQLGEQYF

V: TRBV4-3
J: TRBJ1-4
CDR3: CASSPIYRGESEKLFF

V: TRBV28
J: TRBJ1-2
CDR3: CASSFQERGYTF

V: TRBV4-3
J: TRBJ1-4
CDR3: CASSQDRGRRSELHEKLFF

V: TRBV5-4
J: TRBJ1-1
CDR3: CASSLRGSEAFF

V: TRBV5-1
J: TRBJ2-3
CDR3: CASSSRDTQYF

V: TRBV5-1
J: TRBJ2-1
CDR3: CASSSGTGRYNEQFF

V: TRBV5-1
J: TRBJ2-5
CDR3: CASSLATGDEETQYF

V: TRBV3-1/TRBV3-2
J: TRBJ2-1
CDR3: CASSQRGGTHNEQFF

V: TRBV7-8
J: TRBJ2-2
CDR3: CASSLVPGQGRSSTGELFF